This TCR beta chain was profiled in a study of breast tumors, draining lymph nodes, adjacent tissues. This clonotype was seen at least ten times. Its antigen remains unknown. Study-wide results and caveats: Luminal-like breast cancer showed significantly greater tumor-nontumor repertoire similarity than basal-like breast cancer did.

V dropped 6 bases and J dropped 4 bases, with 6 bases sitting between them. The CDR3 is 11 residues long. CDR1 is MNHEY, CDR2 SVGAGI, per germline. Breast cancer patients provided tissue from their axillary draining lymph nodes. TCRdb independently ran MiXCR on the multiplex PCR reads; one entry per CDR3 protein. Of about 200,000 distinct CDR3 sequences in the sample, approximately 30% were seen once. The sample consisted of axillary lymph node tissue. The chain joins TRBV6-5 to TRBJ1-2; D is uncertain. The sequence was collected from a female donor with breast cancer. Some clones in this sample may be carry-over from other donors' samples. The CDR3 region is CASRAGYGYTF. The CDR3 DNA reads TGTGCCAGCAGGGCAGGCTATGGCTACACCTTC.